This section outlines one T cell receptor (beta chain) sequence together with its context. The antigen remains undetermined. These data come from a study of human CD8 memory T cell subsets. Overall study findings and caveats: Stem-like memory and precursor exhausted T cell populations exhibited comparably high diversity, in distinction to effector memory cells. Compared with precursor exhausted T cells, stem-like memory T cells were suggested by Chao1 estimates to be more diverse.

Early memory CD8+ T cells that were CCR7+ PD-1+ TIGIT+ with exhausted-like traits constituted the TPEX cells. RNA originated from duplicate vials containing roughly 150,000 sorted CD8+ T cells per subset. Researchers made TCR beta libraries via UMI-labeled 5' RACE. How the authors handled the data: Functional CDR3 beta clonotype counts ranged from roughly 2,600 to 18,000 in each TCR beta library. TCRdb re-called the 5' RACE reads and shows each CDR3 protein once, DNA omitted. The V and J calls here are based on TCRdb, not the publication. The sample has roughly 8,900 distinct CDR3 sequences. This receptor was obtained from a human donor in good health. Sequencing input: CD8+ T cells from PBMCs.

CDR3 sequence reads: CASSPADLTGELFF. J is TRBJ2-2 and V is TRBV5-6. The CDR3 has 14 amino acids. CDR1 and CDR2 (germline): SGHDT, YYEEEE.